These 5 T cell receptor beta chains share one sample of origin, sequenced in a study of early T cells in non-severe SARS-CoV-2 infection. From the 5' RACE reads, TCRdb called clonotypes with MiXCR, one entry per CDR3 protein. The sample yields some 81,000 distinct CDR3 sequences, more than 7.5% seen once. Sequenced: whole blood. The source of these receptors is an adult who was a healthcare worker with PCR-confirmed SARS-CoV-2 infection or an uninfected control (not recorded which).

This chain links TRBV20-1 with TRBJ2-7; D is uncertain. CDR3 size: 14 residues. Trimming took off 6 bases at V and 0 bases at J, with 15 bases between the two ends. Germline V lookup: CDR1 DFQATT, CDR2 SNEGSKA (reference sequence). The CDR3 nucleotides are TGCAGTGCCCGCCGCCCCCGAGACTCCTACGAGCAGTACTTC. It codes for CSARRPRDSYEQYF.

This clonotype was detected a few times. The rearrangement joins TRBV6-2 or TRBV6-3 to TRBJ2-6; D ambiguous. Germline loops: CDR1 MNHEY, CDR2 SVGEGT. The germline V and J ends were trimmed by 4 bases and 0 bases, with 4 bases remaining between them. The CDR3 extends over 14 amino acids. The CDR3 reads CASSWFSGANVLTF. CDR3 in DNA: TGTGCCAGCAGTTGGTTCTCTGGGGCCAACGTCCTGACTTTC.

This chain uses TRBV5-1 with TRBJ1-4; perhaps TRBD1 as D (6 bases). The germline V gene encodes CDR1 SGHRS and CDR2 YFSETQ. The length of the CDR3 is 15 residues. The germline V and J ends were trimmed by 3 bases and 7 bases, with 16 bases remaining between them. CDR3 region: CASSSTGTKGEKLFF. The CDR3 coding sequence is TGCGCCAGCAGCTCTACCGGGACAAAAGGTGAAAAACTGTTTTTT.

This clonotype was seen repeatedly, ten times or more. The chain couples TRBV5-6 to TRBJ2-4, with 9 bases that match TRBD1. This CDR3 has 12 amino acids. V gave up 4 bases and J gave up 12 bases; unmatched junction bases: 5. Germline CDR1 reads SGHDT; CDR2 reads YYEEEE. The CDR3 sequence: CASSATTGGQYF. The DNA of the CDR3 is TGTGCCAGCAGCGCGACGACAGGGGGTCAGTACTTC. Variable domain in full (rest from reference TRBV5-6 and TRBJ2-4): DAGVTQSPTHLIKTRGQQVTLRCSPKSGHDTVSWYQQALGQGPQFIFQYYEEEERQRGNFPDRFSGHQFPNYSSELNVNALLLGDSALYLCASSATTGGQYFGAGTRLSVL.

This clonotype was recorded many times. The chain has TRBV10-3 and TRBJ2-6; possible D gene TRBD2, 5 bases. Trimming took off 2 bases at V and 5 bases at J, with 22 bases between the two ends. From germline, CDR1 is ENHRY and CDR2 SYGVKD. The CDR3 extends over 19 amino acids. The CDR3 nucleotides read TGTGCCATCAGTGAGGGTCGGGGAGCGCCGTCGCCGCGGGCCAACGTCCTGACTTTC. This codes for CAISEGRGAPSPRANVLTF.